The 8 T cell receptor beta chains given below trace back to one sample, sequenced in a study of blood T cell repertoires in COVID-19. The method was immunoSEQ multiplex PCR; TCRdb's version includes in-frame clones alone and lacks a portion of them. The profile shows some 30,000 clones, 85% of them singletons. Sequencing was performed on peripheral blood. The receptors stem from a man in his 60s with active COVID-19.

The chain recombines TRBV12-5 with TRBJ1-1, with 11 bases fitting TRBD1. The CDR3 runs to 15 residues. V gave up 4 bases and J gave up 5 bases; unmatched junction bases: 6. Germline V gene lookup returns CDR1 LGHNT and CDR2 FRNRAP. CDR3 protein: CASGSPGTGGTEAFF. In DNA, the CDR3 is TGTGCTAGTGGTTCTCCAGGGACAGGGGGAACTGAAGCTTTCTTT.

The chain combines TRBV3-1 (or the pseudogene TRBV3-2) with TRBJ2-3; 8 bases are a match to TRBD1. J was trimmed by 2 bases and V by 4 bases; bases with no gene match: 5. The CDR3 spans 15 residues. CDR1 is LGHDT, CDR2 YNNKEL, per germline (reference sequence). The CDR3 loop is CASSLRDRSTDTQYF. The DNA of the CDR3 is TGTGCCAGCAGCCTACGGGACAGGTCCACAGATACGCAGTATTTT.

CDR3 sequence reads: CASSPPEAYYNEQFF. CDR3 DNA: TGCGCCAGCAGCCCTCCCGAGGCCTACTACAATGAGCAGTTCTTC. The chain combines TRBV5-1 with TRBJ2-1; D remains unclear. Deletions cut 4 bases from V and 3 bases from J, with 14 bases between. Germline lookup yields CDR1 SGHRS and CDR2 YFSETQ. This CDR3 region has 15 residues. Using reference TRBV5-1 and TRBJ2-1 for the parts outside the CDR3, the full variable domain is KAGVTQTPRYLIKTRGQQVTLSCSPISGHRSVSWYQQTPGQGLQFLFEYFSETQRNKGNFPGRFSGRQFSNSRSEMNVSTLELGDSALYLCASSPPEAYYNEQFFGPGTRLTVL.

In its sample, this clone was seen a few times. V usage is TRBV19 and J usage is TRBJ2-1, with D possibly being TRBD2 (5 bases). Germline CDR1 is LNHDA and CDR2 is SQIVND (reference sequence). This CDR3 comprises 17 residues. Between the trimmed V and J ends, which lost 5 bases and 5 bases, there was a span of 22 bases. The CDR3 DNA follows: TGTGCCAGTAGTCACCCTCCCGGGTCGCCGCGGGACAATGAGCAGTTCTTC. Amino acid sequence: CASSHPPGSPRDNEQFF.

The chain employs TRBV19 and TRBJ1-1; D is possibly TRBD1 (5 bases). The CDR3 loop spans 15 amino acids. V shed 7 bases and J shed 1 base, with 16 bases lying between them. Germline V gene sequence: CDR1 LNHDA, CDR2 SQIVND (reference sequence). The CDR3 loop is CASIRVTAPNTEAFF. CDR3 in DNA: TGTGCCAGTATCCGTGTGACAGCACCGAACACTGAAGCTTTCTTT.

This clone was detected once. This chain connects TRBV6-6 to TRBJ2-1; D is perhaps TRBD2 (5 bases). Germline V CDR1 and CDR2: MNHNY, SVGAGI (reference sequence). V was trimmed by 7 bases and J by 5 bases, leaving 12 bases between them. The CDR3 consists of 13 residues. As DNA, the CDR3 is TGTGCCAGCACCAGGACTGGAGACAATGAGCAGTTCTTC. Its translation is CASTRTGDNEQFF.

The V and J genes are TRBV2 and TRBJ1-4; D is uncertain. The CDR3 contains 14 residues. The germline CDR1 and CDR2 sequences are SNHLY and FYNNEI. V lost 5 bases and J 8 bases, leaving 15 bases between the germline ends. In DNA form, the CDR3 reads TGTGCCAGCAGTAAGGTGGGGAGTCGAGAAAAACTGTTTTTT. Its translation is CASSKVGSREKLFF.

The genes are TRBV14 and TRBJ1-3; D might be TRBD1 (6 bases). Germline assignment: CDR1 SGHDN and CDR2 FVKESK. Trimming took 2 bases from V and 2 from J, leaving 16 bases between them. The CDR3 has 17 amino acids. The CDR3 reads CASSQLGGGRTGNTIYF. For the CDR3, the DNA is TGTGCCAGCAGCCAACTAGGGGGGGGGCGGACTGGAAACACCATATATTTT.